This T cell receptor (beta chain) emerged from a study of cytomegalovirus exposure and HLA in healthy donors. Whole-study findings and limits: The study reported that TCR beta sequences accurately predicted HLA-A and HLA-B alleles in most subjects. According to a later analysis, donors in an Asian-associated ancestry cluster reportedly had fewer N-insertions than the 666-donor mean.

This clone was counted a few times. No antigen is known for it. The primer mix had 60 Vbeta and 13 Jbeta primers. TCRdb's table, derived via immunoSEQ multiplex PCR, lists solely in-frame clones and lacks some. Of some 130,000 clones listed, approximately 61% were seen once; the top ten hold over 1.5%. Trimming stripped 4 bases from V and 0 bases from J, with 16 bases between. The CDR3 has 16 residues. Germline CDR1 and CDR2: LNHDA and SQIVND (reference sequence). The receptor was derived from a human donor in good health. The rearrangement joins TRBV19 to TRBJ2-7; possibly TRBD2 for D (7 bases). Sequencing was carried out using PBMCs. CDR3 bases: TGTGCCAGTAGTACCCCTAGGGGGGGAAGCTCCTACGAGCAGTACTTC. Residues: CASSTPRGGSSYEQYF.